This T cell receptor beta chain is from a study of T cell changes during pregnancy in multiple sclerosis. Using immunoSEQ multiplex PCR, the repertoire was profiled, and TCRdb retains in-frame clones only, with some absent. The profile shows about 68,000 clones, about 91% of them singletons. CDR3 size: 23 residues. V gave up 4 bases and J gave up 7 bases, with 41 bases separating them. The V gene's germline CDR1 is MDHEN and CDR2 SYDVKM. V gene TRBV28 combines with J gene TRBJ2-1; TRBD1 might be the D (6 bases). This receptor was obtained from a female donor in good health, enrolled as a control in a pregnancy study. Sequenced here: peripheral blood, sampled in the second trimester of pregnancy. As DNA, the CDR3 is TGTGCCAGCAGTTCACCTTTCCGCTTCAGGGAGCAACGCCGGGACAAACAGCATAATGAGCAGTTCTTC. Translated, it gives CASSSPFRFREQRRDKQHNEQFF.